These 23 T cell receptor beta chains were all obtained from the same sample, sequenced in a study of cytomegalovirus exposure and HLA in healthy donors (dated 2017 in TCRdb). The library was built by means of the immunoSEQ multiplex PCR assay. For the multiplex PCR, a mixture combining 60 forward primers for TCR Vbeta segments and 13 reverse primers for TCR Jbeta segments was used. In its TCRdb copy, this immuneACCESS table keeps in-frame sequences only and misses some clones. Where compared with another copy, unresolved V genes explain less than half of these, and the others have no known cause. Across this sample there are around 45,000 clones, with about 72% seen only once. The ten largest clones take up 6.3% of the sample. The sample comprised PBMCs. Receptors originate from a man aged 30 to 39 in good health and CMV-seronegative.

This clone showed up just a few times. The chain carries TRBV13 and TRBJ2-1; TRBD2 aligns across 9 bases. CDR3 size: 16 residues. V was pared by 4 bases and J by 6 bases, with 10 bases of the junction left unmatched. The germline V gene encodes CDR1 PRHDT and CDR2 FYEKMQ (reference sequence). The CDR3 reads CASSSTGTSFSNEQFF. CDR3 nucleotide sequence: TGTGCCAGCAGCTCCACCGGGACTAGCTTCTCCAATGAGCAGTTCTTC.

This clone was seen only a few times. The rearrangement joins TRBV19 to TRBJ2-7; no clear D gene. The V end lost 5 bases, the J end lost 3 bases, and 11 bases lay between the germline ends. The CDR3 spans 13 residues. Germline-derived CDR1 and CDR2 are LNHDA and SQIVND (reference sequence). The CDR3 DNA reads TGTGCCAGTAGTTCCCGTTACATCTACGAGCAGTACTTC. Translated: CASSSRYIYEQYF. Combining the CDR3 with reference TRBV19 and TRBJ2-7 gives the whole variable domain DGGITQSPKYLFRKEGQNVTLSCEQNLNHDAMYWYRQDPGQGLRLIYYSQIVNDFQKGDIAEGYSVSREKKESFPLTVTSAQKNPTAFYLCASSSRYIYEQYFGPGTRLTVT.

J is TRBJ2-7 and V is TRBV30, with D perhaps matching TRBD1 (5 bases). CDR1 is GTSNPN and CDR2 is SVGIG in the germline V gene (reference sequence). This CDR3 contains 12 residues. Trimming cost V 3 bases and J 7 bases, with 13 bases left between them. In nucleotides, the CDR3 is TGTGCCTGGAGCCCACAGGATTGGGAGCAGTACTTC. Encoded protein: CAWSPQDWEQYF.

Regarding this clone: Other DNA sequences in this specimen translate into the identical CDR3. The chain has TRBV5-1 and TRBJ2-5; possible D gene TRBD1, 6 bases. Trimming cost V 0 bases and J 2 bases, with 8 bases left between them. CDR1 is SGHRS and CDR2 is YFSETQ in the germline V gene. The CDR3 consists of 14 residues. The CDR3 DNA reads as TGCGCCAGCAGCTTGGGAAGGGGGCAAGAGACCCAGTACTTC. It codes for CASSLGRGQETQYF.

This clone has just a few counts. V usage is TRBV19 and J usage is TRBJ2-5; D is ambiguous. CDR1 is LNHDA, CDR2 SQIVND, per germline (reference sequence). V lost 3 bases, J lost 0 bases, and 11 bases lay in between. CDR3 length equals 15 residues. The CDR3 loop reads CASSMGANNQETQYF. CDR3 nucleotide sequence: TGTGCCAGTAGTATGGGCGCGAATAACCAAGAGACCCAGTACTTC.

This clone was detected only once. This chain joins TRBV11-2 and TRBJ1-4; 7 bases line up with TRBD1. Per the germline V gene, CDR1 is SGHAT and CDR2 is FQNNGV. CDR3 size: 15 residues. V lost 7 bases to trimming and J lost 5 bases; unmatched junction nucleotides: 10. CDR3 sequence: CASTLIQGKNEKLFF. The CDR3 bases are TGTGCCAGCACTCTAATACAGGGGAAGAATGAAAAACTGTTTTTT.

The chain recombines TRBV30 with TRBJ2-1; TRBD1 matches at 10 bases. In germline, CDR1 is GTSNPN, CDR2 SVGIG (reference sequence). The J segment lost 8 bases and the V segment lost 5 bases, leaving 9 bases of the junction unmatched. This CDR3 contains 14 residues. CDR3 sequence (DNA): TGTGCCTGGGAACCGGGACAGGGGTTTGATGAGCAGTTCTTC. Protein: CAWEPGQGFDEQFF.

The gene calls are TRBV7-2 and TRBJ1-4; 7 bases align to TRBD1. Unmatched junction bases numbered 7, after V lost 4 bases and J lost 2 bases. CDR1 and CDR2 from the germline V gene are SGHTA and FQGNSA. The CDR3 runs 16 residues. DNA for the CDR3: TGTGCCAGCAGCTCCCGTAGGGGGCTGACTAATGAAAAACTGTTTTTT. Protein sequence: CASSSRRGLTNEKLFF.

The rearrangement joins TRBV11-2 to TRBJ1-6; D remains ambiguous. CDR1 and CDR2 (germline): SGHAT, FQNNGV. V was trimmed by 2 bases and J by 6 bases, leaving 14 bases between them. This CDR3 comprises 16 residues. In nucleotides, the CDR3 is TGTGCCAGCAGCTTACGAACGTGGAGTACTAATTCACCCCTCCACTTT. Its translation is CASSLRTWSTNSPLHF.

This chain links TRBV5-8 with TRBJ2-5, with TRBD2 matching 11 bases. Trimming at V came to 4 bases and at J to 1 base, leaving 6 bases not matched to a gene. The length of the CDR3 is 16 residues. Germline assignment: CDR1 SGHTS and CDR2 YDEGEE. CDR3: CASSAGTSGSQETQYF. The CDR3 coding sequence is TGTGCCAGCAGCGCGGGGACTAGCGGTTCCCAAGAGACCCAGTACTTC. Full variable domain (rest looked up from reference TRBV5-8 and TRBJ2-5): EAGVTQSPTHLIKTRGQQATLRCSPISGHTSVYWYQQALGLGLQFLLWYDEGEERNRGNFPPRFSGRQFPNYSSELNVNALELEDSALYLCASSAGTSGSQETQYFGPGTRLLVL.

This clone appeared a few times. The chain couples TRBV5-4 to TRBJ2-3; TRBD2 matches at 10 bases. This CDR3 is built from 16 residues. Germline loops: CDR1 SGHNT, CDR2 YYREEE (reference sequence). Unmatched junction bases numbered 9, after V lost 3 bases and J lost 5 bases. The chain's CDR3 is CASSWGASGRGDTQYF. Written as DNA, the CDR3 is TGTGCCAGCAGCTGGGGGGCTAGCGGGAGAGGAGATACGCAGTATTTT.

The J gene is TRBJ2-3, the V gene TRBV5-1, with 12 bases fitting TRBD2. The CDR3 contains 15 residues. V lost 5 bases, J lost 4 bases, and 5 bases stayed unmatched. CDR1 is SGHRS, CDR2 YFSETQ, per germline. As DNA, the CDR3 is TGCGCCAGCAGGGCCGGGACTAGCGGGTCAGATACGCAGTATTTT. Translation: CASRAGTSGSDTQYF.

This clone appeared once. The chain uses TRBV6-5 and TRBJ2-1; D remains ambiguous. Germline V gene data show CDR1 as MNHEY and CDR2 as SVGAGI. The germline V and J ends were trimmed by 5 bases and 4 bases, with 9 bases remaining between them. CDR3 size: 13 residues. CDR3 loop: CASSMTPYNEQFF. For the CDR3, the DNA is TGTGCCAGCAGTATGACACCATACAATGAGCAGTTCTTC.

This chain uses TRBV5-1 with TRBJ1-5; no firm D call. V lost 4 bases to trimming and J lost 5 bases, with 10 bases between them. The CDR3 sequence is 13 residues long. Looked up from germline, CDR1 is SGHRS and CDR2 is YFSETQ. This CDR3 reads CASSLESDQPQHF. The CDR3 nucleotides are TGCGCCAGCAGCCTCGAATCAGATCAGCCCCAGCATTTT.

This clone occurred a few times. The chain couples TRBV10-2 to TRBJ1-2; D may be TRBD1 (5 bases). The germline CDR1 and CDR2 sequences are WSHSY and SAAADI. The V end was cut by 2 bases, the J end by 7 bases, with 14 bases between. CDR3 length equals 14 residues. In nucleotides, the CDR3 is TGCGCCAGCAGTGAGGTCCGGGGACTGGGTGGCTACACCTTC. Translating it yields CASSEVRGLGGYTF.

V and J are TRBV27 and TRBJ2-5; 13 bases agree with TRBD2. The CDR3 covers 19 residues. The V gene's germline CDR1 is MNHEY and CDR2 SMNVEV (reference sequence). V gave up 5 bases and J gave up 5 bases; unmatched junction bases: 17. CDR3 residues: CASSPQLTSGRARGETQYF. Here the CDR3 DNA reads TGTGCCAGCAGTCCGCAGCTCACTAGCGGGAGGGCCCGGGGGGAGACCCAGTACTTC.

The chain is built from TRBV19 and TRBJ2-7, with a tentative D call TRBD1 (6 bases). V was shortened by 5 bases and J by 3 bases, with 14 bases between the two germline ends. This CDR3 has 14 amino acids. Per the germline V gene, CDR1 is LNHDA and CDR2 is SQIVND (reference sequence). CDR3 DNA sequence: TGTGCCAGTAGTTGGACAGTAGGGATCTACGAGCAGTACTTC. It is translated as CASSWTVGIYEQYF.

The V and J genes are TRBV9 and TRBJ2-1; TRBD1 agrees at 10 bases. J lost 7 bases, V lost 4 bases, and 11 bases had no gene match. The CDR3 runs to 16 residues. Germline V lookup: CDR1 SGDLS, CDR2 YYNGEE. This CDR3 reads CASSTNRDRGVNEQFF. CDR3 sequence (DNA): TGTGCCAGCAGCACCAACCGGGACAGGGGTGTAAATGAGCAGTTCTTC.

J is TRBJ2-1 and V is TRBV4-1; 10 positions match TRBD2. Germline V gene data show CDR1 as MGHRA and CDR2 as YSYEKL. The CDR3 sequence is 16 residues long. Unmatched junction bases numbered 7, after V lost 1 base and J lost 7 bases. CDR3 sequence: CASSQGWGLARNEQFF. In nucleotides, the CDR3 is TGCGCCAGCAGCCAAGGTTGGGGACTAGCGAGGAATGAGCAGTTCTTC.

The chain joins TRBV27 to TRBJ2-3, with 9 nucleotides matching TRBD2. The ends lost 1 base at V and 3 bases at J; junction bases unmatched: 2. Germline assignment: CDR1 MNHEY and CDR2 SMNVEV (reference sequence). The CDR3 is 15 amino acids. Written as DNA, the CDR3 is TGTGCCAGCAGTTTATTGAGCGGGAGGACAGATACGCAGTATTTT. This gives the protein CASSLLSGRTDTQYF.

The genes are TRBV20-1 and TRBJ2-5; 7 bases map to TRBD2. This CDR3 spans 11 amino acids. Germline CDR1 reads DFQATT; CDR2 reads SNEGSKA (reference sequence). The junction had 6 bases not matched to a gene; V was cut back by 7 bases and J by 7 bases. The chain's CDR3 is CSVPAGVTQYF. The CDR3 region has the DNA TGCAGTGTCCCGGCGGGGGTGACCCAGTACTTC.

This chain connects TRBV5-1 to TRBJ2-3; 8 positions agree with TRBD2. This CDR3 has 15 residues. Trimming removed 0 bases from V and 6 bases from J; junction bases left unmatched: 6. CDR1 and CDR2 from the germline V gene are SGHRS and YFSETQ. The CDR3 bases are TGCGCCAGCAGCTTGGCGGGAGGGACGTTCGATACGCAGTATTTT. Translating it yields CASSLAGGTFDTQYF.

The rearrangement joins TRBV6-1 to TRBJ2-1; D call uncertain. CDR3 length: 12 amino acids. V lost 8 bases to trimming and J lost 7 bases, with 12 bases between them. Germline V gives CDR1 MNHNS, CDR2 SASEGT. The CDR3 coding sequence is TGTGCCAGCGGATCGGGTTGGAATGAGCAGTTCTTC. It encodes CASGSGWNEQFF.